The clone carrying this T cell receptor (beta chain) was found once. Its cognate antigen is unknown. This table comes from immunoSEQ multiplex PCR, and its TCRdb copy is limited to in-frame clones, with some not included. The sample lists just under 5,000 clones; 75% to 85% were seen once. The data derive from a study of immune evolution from preneoplasia to lung adenocarcinoma. Resections took place in Japan or China from about 2013 to 2017. Two lung cancer pathologists independently confirmed each histologic diagnosis. Study-level findings and limits: Later-stage lesions appeared to have more T cells, more diversity, less clonality. From normal lung to invasive adenocarcinoma, top clone frequencies appeared to decrease.

Sequenced material: FFPE adjacent normal lung tissue. The sequence came from a donor older than 65 with lung adenocarcinoma.

The CDR3 DNA reads TGTGCCAGCTCACCACCGCGGGGGACCTCCTACGAGCAGTACTTC. This gives the protein CASSPPRGTSYEQYF. The rearrangement joins TRBV18 to TRBJ2-7; 7 bases align to TRBD2. The junction had 2 bases not matched to a gene; V was cut back by 0 bases and J by 0 bases. The V gene's germline CDR1 is KGHSH and CDR2 LQKENI. This CDR3 spans 15 amino acids. Looking up the rest from reference TRBV18 and TRBJ2-7 gives the full variable domain: NAGVMQNPRHLVRRRGQEARLRCSPMKGHSHVYWYRQLPEEGLKFMVYLQKENIIDESGMPKERFSAEFPKEGPSILRIQQVVRGDSAAYFCASSPPRGTSYEQYFGPGTRLTVT.